The 30 T cell receptor beta chains below come from one sample, sequenced in a study of cytomegalovirus exposure and HLA in healthy donors. The PCR contained 60 Vbeta and 13 Jbeta primers. The assay was immunoSEQ multiplex PCR, and TCRdb's table has in-frame clones only and misses some. This sample's clone table lists approximately 170,000 clones. Sequenced sample: PBMCs. These TCRs come from a woman aged 18-29 years in good health and CMV-seropositive.

The chain recombines TRBV4-1 with TRBJ1-1; 9 positions match TRBD1. This CDR3 region has 13 residues. With V trimmed by 3 bases and J by 10 bases, 6 bases remained unmatched. Germline V gives CDR1 MGHRA, CDR2 YSYEKL. The CDR3 protein is CASSQTGTGPAFF. The CDR3 bases are TGCGCCAGCAGCCAGACCGGGACAGGGCCAGCTTTCTTT.

This chain uses TRBV30 with TRBJ1-4, with D unclear. Trimming removed 2 bases from V and 3 bases from J, with 7 bases in between. The CDR3 has 13 residues. The germline gives CDR1 GTSNPN, CDR2 SVGIG (reference sequence). The CDR3 DNA reads as TGTGCCTGGAGTCGGAGATCTAATGAAAAACTGTTTTTT. It codes for CAWSRRSNEKLFF.

The rearrangement uses TRBV10-2 and TRBJ2-7; TRBD2 is a possible D gene (5 bases). The V and J ends lost 0 bases and 3 bases respectively, with 18 bases between them. CDR1 and CDR2 from the germline V gene are WSHSY and SAAADI. CDR3 length: 17 residues. Written as DNA, the CDR3 is TGCGCCAGCAGTGAGTCCGGGATGGTTAGGTTCCTCTACGAGCAGTACTTC. Its protein is CASSESGMVRFLYEQYF.

This chain uses TRBV5-1 with TRBJ2-2; TRBD2 agrees at 10 bases. The junction had 9 bases not matched to a gene; V was cut back by 4 bases and J by 6 bases. The CDR3 contains 16 residues. Germline assignment: CDR1 SGHRS and CDR2 YFSETQ. CDR3 protein: CASSQLAGWGAGELFF. CDR3 nucleotides: TGCGCCAGCAGCCAACTAGCGGGATGGGGGGCCGGGGAGCTGTTTTTT. Using reference TRBV5-1 and TRBJ2-2 for the parts outside the CDR3, the full variable domain is KAGVTQTPRYLIKTRGQQVTLSCSPISGHRSVSWYQQTPGQGLQFLFEYFSETQRNKGNFPGRFSGRQFSNSRSEMNVSTLELGDSALYLCASSQLAGWGAGELFFGEGSRLTVL.

The chain carries TRBV15 and TRBJ2-2; D possibly corresponds to TRBD1 (6 bases). V was pared by 2 bases and J by 6 bases, with 16 bases between. CDR3 length: 16 amino acids. Germline values: CDR1 LNHNV, CDR2 YYDKDF (reference sequence). The DNA for the CDR3 is TGTGCCACCAGCAGATCCGCCACAGGGTATCCCGGGGAGCTGTTTTTT. This codes for CATSRSATGYPGELFF.

This chain links TRBV7-7 with TRBJ2-7, with 14 bases fitting TRBD2. V was clipped by 5 bases and J by 6 bases; unmatched bases: 6. Germline V gene data show CDR1 as SSHAT and CDR2 as FNYEAQ (reference sequence). The CDR3 is 15 amino acids. CDR3 sequence (DNA): TGTGCCAGCAGCACCGGACTAGCGGGAGGAGGCGAGCAGTACTTC. Translating gives CASSTGLAGGGEQYF.

V is TRBV20-1 and J is TRBJ2-7; no reliable D call. CDR3 length: 11 residues. Trimming left V 3 bases short and J 4 bases short, with 7 bases between. From germline, CDR1 is DFQATT and CDR2 SNEGSKA (reference sequence). Here the CDR3 reads CSASQAYEQYF. For the CDR3, the DNA is TGCAGTGCTAGCCAAGCATACGAGCAGTACTTC.

The V call is TRBV5-1, the J call TRBJ2-1, with D perhaps TRBD1 (6 bases). This CDR3 is 15 amino acids long. Germline CDR1 reads SGHRS; CDR2 reads YFSETQ. Trimming pared 3 bases from V and 4 bases from J, leaving 14 bases between. CDR3 sequence reads: CASSSIGQLYNEQFF. CDR3 sequence (DNA): TGCGCCAGCAGCTCTATTGGACAGCTATACAATGAGCAGTTCTTC. The full variable domain, in which reference TRBV5-1 and TRBJ2-1 provide the parts outside the CDR3, is KAGVTQTPRYLIKTRGQQVTLSCSPISGHRSVSWYQQTPGQGLQFLFEYFSETQRNKGNFPGRFSGRQFSNSRSEMNVSTLELGDSALYLCASSSIGQLYNEQFFGPGTRLTVL.

This sequence joins TRBV6-5 and TRBJ2-5, with TRBD1 matching over 9 bases. The J call may be wrong; the DNA end is better matched by TRBJ2-7. In germline, CDR1 is MNHEY, CDR2 SVGAGI. The CDR3 is 15 residues long. CDR3 DNA: TGTGCCAGCAGTAGCACCGGGACAGGGAGTAACGAGCAGTACTTC. Its translation is CASSSTGTGSNEQYF.

This chain links TRBV10-1 with TRBJ2-7; weak D call: TRBD1 (5 bases). This CDR3 spans 15 amino acids. Trimming pared 0 bases from V and 5 bases from J, leaving 14 bases between. CDR1 is WNHNN and CDR2 is SYGVQD in the germline V gene (reference sequence). CDR3 loop: CASSESKGDWNEQYF. CDR3 nucleotides: TGCGCCAGCAGTGAGTCGAAAGGGGATTGGAACGAGCAGTACTTC.

The chain joins TRBV14 to TRBJ2-3, with 10 positions matching TRBD2. From germline, CDR1 is SGHDN and CDR2 FVKESK. The J segment lost 2 bases and the V segment lost 1 base, leaving 3 bases of the junction unmatched. The CDR3 is made up of 16 amino acids. CDR3 region: CASSQVTSGATDTQYF. Here the CDR3 DNA reads TGTGCCAGCAGCCAAGTTACTAGCGGGGCCACAGATACGCAGTATTTT.

The chain is built from TRBV25-1 and TRBJ2-5; 10 bases match TRBD1. The germline CDR1 and CDR2 sequences are MGHDK and SYGVNS. The trim removed 3 bases at V and 4 bases at J, leaving 14 bases unmatched. The CDR3 extends over 18 amino acids. CDR3 sequence reads: CASSERSLAGTGVETQYF. The CDR3 DNA reads as TGTGCCAGCAGTGAGCGCAGCTTGGCTGGGACAGGGGTAGAGACCCAGTACTTC.

The chain joins TRBV20-1 to TRBJ1-2; no definite D call. There are 11 residues in the CDR3. In germline, CDR1 is DFQATT, CDR2 SNEGSKA (reference sequence). The V and J ends lost 6 bases and 4 bases respectively, with 9 bases between them. CDR3 nucleotide sequence: TGCAGTGCAAGGACTACCTATGGCTACACCTTC. Encoded protein: CSARTTYGYTF.

This chain links TRBV10-3 with TRBJ2-1; 7 nucleotides align to TRBD2. The CDR3 is made up of 13 amino acids. The J segment lost 7 bases and the V segment lost 7 bases, leaving 7 bases of the junction unmatched. Germline lookup yields CDR1 ENHRY and CDR2 SYGVKD. CDR3 protein: CAITSSGLNEQFF. The DNA of the CDR3 is TGTGCCATCACTTCTAGCGGTCTGAATGAGCAGTTCTTC.

This chain connects TRBV6-1 to TRBJ2-7; 9 bases map to TRBD2. Per the germline V gene, CDR1 is MNHNS and CDR2 is SASEGT. CDR3 length equals 15 residues. J was trimmed by 0 bases and V by 7 bases; bases with no gene match: 7. The CDR3 DNA is TGTGCCAGCATTTTACTAGCGGGTATCTCCTACGAGCAGTACTTC. This sequence encodes CASILLAGISYEQYF.

J is TRBJ1-1 and V is TRBV7-9, with D maybe TRBD1 (6 bases). CDR3 length: 15 residues. V lost 6 bases and J lost 1, with 15 bases in between. Germline lookup yields CDR1 SEHNR and CDR2 FQNEAQ (reference sequence). The CDR3 DNA reads TGTGCCAGCAGTTCCCAACAGGGTTGGAACACTGAAGCTTTCTTT. It encodes CASSSQQGWNTEAFF.

Written as DNA, the CDR3 is TGTGCCTGGAAGCTAGCGGGAGCAGGCGGCGGGGAGCTGTTTTTT. Translated, it gives CAWKLAGAGGGELFF. The gene calls are TRBV30 and TRBJ2-2, with 10 bases lining up with TRBD2. CDR1 GTSNPN and CDR2 SVGIG come from the germline V gene (reference sequence). The ends lost 4 bases at V and 7 bases at J; junction bases unmatched: 9. The CDR3 spans 15 residues.

J is TRBJ1-1 and V is TRBV18; no clear D gene. The V gene lost 2 bases and the J gene lost 4 bases, with 14 bases spanning the gap. The CDR3 sequence is 15 residues long. The germline V gene encodes CDR1 KGHSH and CDR2 LQKENI. CDR3 protein: CASSPFEPRGTEAFF. Written as DNA, the CDR3 is TGTGCCAGCTCACCATTTGAGCCACGGGGCACTGAAGCTTTCTTT.

The chain combines TRBV5-1 with TRBJ2-3; 10 nucleotides agree with TRBD2. V lost 0 bases, J lost 4 bases, and 5 bases stayed unmatched. Germline values: CDR1 SGHRS, CDR2 YFSETQ. The CDR3 has 16 residues. Written as DNA, the CDR3 is TGCGCCAGCAGCTTGGTAGCTAGCGGGGGAGCAGATACGCAGTATTTT. It yields the protein CASSLVASGGADTQYF. The complete variable domain, with remaining parts taken from reference TRBV5-1 and TRBJ2-3, reads KAGVTQTPRYLIKTRGQQVTLSCSPISGHRSVSWYQQTPGQGLQFLFEYFSETQRNKGNFPGRFSGRQFSNSRSEMNVSTLELGDSALYLCASSLVASGGADTQYFGPGTRLTVL.

The genes are TRBV4-3 and TRBJ2-7, with D possibly matching TRBD2 (5 bases). V dropped 1 base and J dropped 6 bases, with 10 bases sitting between them. Germline assignment: CDR1 LGHNA and CDR2 YSLEER. This CDR3 is 13 amino acids long. CDR3 sequence: CASSQGARGEQYF. The CDR3 DNA is TGCGCCAGCAGCCAAGGAGCTCGGGGCGAGCAGTACTTC.

The V call is TRBV10-3, the J call TRBJ2-1; a possible D gene is TRBD1 (6 bases). Germline CDR1 is ENHRY and CDR2 is SYGVKD. The CDR3 is 14 amino acids. The germline V and J ends were trimmed by 10 bases and 6 bases, with 19 bases remaining between them. The CDR3 loop reads CATSGQGLGNEQFF. The CDR3 DNA is TGTGCCACTTCGGGACAAGGGTTGGGCAATGAGCAGTTCTTC.

CDR3 DNA: TGTGCCAGCAGCTTAGAAATGTTGGCAGCGAACACCGGGGAGCTGTTTTTT. This gives the protein CASSLEMLAANTGELFF. V is TRBV7-8 and J is TRBJ2-2; D gene ambiguous. There are 17 residues in the CDR3. Per the germline V gene, CDR1 is SGHVS and CDR2 is FQNEAQ. The germline V and J ends were trimmed by 1 base and 0 bases, with 12 bases remaining between them.

The chain carries TRBV18 and TRBJ2-7; TRBD1 aligns across 8 bases. The CDR3 is made up of 12 amino acids. Unmatched junction bases numbered 3, after V lost 6 bases and J lost 5 bases. From germline, CDR1 is KGHSH and CDR2 LQKENI. The CDR3 loop reads CASSPTGDEQYF. The CDR3 DNA follows: TGTGCCAGCTCGCCGACAGGGGACGAGCAGTACTTC.

This chain joins TRBV2 and TRBJ2-6; 9 nucleotides line up with TRBD1. The V gene's germline CDR1 is SNHLY and CDR2 FYNNEI. This CDR3 region has 19 residues. J was trimmed by 0 bases and V by 4 bases; bases with no gene match: 10. The CDR3, as DNA: TGTGCCAGCAGTGGGGGACAGGGACGGCCCATCTCTGGGGCCAACGTCCTGACTTTC. This encodes CASSGGQGRPISGANVLTF.

The gene calls are TRBV19 and TRBJ1-4; 7 bases line up with TRBD1. This CDR3 has 13 residues. Germline loops: CDR1 LNHDA, CDR2 SQIVND (reference sequence). J gave up 8 bases and V 6 bases, and 6 bases lay outside the gene matches. The CDR3 region has the DNA TGTGCCAGTAGCCCCGGGACAGAAGAAAAACTGTTTTTT. This encodes CASSPGTEEKLFF.

The gene calls are TRBV27 and TRBJ1-2; D possibly corresponds to TRBD1 (5 bases). Germline CDR1 reads MNHEY; CDR2 reads SMNVEV (reference sequence). The CDR3 is 15 amino acids. Deletions cut 0 bases from V and 2 bases from J, with 10 bases between. Here the CDR3 reads CASSLSPRTNYGYTF. The CDR3 region has the DNA TGTGCCAGCAGTTTATCGCCCCGGACAAACTATGGCTACACCTTC.

This chain connects TRBV10-3 to TRBJ1-3; TRBD1 might be the D (6 bases). CDR1 ENHRY and CDR2 SYGVKD come from the germline V gene. The V end was cut by 6 bases, the J end by 2 bases, with 11 bases between. This CDR3 contains 14 residues. The chain's CDR3 is CAIRQGLAGNTIYF. Here the CDR3 DNA reads TGTGCCATCAGACAGGGTCTTGCTGGAAACACCATATATTTT.

CDR3 region: CASSEWGGTQPQHF. As DNA, the CDR3 is TGTGCCAGCAGTGAATGGGGAGGGACTCAGCCCCAGCATTTT. The chain carries TRBV2 and TRBJ1-5; perhaps TRBD1 as D (5 bases). In germline, CDR1 is SNHLY, CDR2 FYNNEI. This CDR3 has 14 amino acids. V gave up 2 bases and J gave up 6 bases, with 11 bases separating them.

The rearrangement links TRBV5-1 to TRBJ2-3; tentative D call: TRBD1 (5 bases). Looked up from germline, CDR1 is SGHRS and CDR2 is YFSETQ. V lost 1 base and J 2 bases, leaving 11 bases between the germline ends. The CDR3 extends over 15 amino acids. The CDR3, as DNA: TGCGCCAGCAGCTTGTTACAGGTAGCCACAGATACGCAGTATTTT. As protein: CASSLLQVATDTQYF.

The V gene is TRBV25-1, the J gene TRBJ2-2; 7 bases match TRBD2. This CDR3 has 13 residues. J lost 4 bases, V lost 6 bases, and 2 bases had no gene match. Germline V gene sequence: CDR1 MGHDK, CDR2 SYGVNS. The CDR3 bases are TGTGCCAGCAGGCCTAGCGGCACCGGGGAGCTGTTTTTT. Its translation is CASRPSGTGELFF.